Listed below are T cell receptor beta chains from one sample, sequenced in a study of PD-1 blockade in classical Hodgkin lymphoma. Generated by immunoSEQ multiplex PCR, the TCRdb table keeps only in-frame clones and is missing some. The table includes more than 40,000 clones, 76% detected once. Specimen: peripheral blood mononuclear cells (PBMCs), collected at baseline. Every receptor here comes from a human donor with classical Hodgkin lymphoma. Each CDR3 is given without its conserved first and last residue. The order of the fields is V gene, CDR3 protein.

TRBV11-3,ASSVPGGRQF
TRBV10-3,AILSTGTNGYT
TRBV4-1,ASSQGLRFSYGYT
TRBV7-6,ASSPHDQGGNTIY
TRBV30,AWDRGYGNQPQH
TRBV4-1,ASSHSFRETEAF
TRBV19,ASSTPGTRPNEQF
TRBV7-2,ASSAGGPETQY
TRBV14,ASSQERGLPTGELF
TRBV28,ASSLSEGPTETQY
TRBV19,ASSSLPVALSSYEQY
TRBV30,AWSGQYNQPQH
TRBV5-4,ASSLGLAGSYNEQF
TRBV7-9,ASSLTTGELF